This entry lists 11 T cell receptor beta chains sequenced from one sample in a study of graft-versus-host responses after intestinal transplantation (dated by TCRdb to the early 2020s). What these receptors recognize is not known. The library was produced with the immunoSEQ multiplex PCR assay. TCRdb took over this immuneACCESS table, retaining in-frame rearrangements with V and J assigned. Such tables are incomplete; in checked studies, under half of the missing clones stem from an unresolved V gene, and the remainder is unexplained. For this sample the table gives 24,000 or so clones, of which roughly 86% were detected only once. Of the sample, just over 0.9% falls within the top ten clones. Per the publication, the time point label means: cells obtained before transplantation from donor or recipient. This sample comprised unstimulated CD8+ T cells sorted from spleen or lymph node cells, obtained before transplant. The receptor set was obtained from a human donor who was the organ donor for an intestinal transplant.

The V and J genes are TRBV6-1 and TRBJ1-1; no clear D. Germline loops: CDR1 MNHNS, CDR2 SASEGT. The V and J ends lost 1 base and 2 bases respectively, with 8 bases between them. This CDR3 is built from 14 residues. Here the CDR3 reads CASSEGTVNTEAFF. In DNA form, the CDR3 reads TGTGCCAGCAGTGAAGGGACGGTCAACACTGAAGCTTTCTTT.

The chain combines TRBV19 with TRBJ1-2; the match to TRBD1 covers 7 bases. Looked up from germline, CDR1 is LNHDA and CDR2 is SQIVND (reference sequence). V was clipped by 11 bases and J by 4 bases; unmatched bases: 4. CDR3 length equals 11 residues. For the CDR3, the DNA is TGTGCCGACAGGGATGGCTATGGCTACACCTTC. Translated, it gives CADRDGYGYTF.

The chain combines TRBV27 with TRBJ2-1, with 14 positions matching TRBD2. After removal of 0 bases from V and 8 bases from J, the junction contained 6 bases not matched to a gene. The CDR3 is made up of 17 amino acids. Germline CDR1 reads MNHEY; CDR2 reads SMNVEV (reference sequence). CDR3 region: CASSLSGTSGSIHEQFF. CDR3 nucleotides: TGTGCCAGCAGTTTATCGGGGACTAGCGGGAGCATCCATGAGCAGTTCTTC.

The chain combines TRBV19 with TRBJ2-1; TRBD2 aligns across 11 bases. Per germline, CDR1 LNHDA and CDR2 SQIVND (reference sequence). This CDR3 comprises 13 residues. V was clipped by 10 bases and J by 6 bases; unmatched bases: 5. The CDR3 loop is CATATSGTNEQFF. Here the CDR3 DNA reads TGTGCCACCGCGACTAGCGGGACCAATGAGCAGTTCTTC.

The CDR3 sequence is CASSLELERSYNEQFF. Here the CDR3 DNA reads TGTGCCAGCAGCTTAGAGTTAGAACGTTCCTACAATGAGCAGTTCTTC. This chain uses TRBV11-2 with TRBJ2-1, with D unclear. Trimming took 0 bases from V and 1 from J, leaving 10 bases between them. The germline V gene encodes CDR1 SGHAT and CDR2 FQNNGV. The CDR3 spans 16 residues.

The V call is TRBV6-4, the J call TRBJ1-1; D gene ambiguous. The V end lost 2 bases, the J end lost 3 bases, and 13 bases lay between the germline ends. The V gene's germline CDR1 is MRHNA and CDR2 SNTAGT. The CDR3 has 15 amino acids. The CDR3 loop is CASSDRAGPYTEAFF. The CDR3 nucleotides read TGTGCCAGCAGTGACAGGGCAGGTCCATACACTGAAGCTTTCTTT.

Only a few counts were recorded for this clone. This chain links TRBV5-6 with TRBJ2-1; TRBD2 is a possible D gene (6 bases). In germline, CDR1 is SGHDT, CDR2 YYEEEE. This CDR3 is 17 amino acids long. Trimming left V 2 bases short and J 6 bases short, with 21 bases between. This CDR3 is CASSFWAGAGFVNEQFF. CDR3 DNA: TGTGCCAGCAGCTTTTGGGCCGGTGCGGGATTCGTCAATGAGCAGTTCTTC.

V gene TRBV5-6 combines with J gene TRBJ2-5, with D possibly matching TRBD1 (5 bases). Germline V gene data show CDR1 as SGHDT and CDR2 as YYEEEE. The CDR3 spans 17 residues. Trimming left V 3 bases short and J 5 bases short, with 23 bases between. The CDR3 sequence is CASSSTVGWTSSETQYF. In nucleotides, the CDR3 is TGTGCCAGCAGCTCGACGGTTGGGTGGACATCCTCGGAGACCCAGTACTTC.

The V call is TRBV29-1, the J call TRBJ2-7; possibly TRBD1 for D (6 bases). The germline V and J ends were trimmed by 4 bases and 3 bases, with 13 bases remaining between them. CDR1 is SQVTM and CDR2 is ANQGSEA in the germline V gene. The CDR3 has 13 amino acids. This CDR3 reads CSVVGEQGYEQYF. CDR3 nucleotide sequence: TGCAGCGTTGTAGGCGAACAGGGCTACGAGCAGTACTTC.

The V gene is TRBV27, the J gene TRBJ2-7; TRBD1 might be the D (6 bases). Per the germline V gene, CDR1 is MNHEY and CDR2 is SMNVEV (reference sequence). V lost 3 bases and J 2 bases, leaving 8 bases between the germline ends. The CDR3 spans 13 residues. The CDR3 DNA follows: TGTGCCAGCAGTTTGGGACAAACCTACGAGCAGTACTTC. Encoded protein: CASSLGQTYEQYF.

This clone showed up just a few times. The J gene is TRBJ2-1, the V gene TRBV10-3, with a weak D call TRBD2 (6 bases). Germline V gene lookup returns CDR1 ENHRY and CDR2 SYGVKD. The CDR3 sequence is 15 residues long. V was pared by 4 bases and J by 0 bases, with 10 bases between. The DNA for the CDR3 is TGTGCCATCAGTGGGGGGGACCTCTCCTACAATGAGCAGTTCTTC. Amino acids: CAISGGDLSYNEQFF.